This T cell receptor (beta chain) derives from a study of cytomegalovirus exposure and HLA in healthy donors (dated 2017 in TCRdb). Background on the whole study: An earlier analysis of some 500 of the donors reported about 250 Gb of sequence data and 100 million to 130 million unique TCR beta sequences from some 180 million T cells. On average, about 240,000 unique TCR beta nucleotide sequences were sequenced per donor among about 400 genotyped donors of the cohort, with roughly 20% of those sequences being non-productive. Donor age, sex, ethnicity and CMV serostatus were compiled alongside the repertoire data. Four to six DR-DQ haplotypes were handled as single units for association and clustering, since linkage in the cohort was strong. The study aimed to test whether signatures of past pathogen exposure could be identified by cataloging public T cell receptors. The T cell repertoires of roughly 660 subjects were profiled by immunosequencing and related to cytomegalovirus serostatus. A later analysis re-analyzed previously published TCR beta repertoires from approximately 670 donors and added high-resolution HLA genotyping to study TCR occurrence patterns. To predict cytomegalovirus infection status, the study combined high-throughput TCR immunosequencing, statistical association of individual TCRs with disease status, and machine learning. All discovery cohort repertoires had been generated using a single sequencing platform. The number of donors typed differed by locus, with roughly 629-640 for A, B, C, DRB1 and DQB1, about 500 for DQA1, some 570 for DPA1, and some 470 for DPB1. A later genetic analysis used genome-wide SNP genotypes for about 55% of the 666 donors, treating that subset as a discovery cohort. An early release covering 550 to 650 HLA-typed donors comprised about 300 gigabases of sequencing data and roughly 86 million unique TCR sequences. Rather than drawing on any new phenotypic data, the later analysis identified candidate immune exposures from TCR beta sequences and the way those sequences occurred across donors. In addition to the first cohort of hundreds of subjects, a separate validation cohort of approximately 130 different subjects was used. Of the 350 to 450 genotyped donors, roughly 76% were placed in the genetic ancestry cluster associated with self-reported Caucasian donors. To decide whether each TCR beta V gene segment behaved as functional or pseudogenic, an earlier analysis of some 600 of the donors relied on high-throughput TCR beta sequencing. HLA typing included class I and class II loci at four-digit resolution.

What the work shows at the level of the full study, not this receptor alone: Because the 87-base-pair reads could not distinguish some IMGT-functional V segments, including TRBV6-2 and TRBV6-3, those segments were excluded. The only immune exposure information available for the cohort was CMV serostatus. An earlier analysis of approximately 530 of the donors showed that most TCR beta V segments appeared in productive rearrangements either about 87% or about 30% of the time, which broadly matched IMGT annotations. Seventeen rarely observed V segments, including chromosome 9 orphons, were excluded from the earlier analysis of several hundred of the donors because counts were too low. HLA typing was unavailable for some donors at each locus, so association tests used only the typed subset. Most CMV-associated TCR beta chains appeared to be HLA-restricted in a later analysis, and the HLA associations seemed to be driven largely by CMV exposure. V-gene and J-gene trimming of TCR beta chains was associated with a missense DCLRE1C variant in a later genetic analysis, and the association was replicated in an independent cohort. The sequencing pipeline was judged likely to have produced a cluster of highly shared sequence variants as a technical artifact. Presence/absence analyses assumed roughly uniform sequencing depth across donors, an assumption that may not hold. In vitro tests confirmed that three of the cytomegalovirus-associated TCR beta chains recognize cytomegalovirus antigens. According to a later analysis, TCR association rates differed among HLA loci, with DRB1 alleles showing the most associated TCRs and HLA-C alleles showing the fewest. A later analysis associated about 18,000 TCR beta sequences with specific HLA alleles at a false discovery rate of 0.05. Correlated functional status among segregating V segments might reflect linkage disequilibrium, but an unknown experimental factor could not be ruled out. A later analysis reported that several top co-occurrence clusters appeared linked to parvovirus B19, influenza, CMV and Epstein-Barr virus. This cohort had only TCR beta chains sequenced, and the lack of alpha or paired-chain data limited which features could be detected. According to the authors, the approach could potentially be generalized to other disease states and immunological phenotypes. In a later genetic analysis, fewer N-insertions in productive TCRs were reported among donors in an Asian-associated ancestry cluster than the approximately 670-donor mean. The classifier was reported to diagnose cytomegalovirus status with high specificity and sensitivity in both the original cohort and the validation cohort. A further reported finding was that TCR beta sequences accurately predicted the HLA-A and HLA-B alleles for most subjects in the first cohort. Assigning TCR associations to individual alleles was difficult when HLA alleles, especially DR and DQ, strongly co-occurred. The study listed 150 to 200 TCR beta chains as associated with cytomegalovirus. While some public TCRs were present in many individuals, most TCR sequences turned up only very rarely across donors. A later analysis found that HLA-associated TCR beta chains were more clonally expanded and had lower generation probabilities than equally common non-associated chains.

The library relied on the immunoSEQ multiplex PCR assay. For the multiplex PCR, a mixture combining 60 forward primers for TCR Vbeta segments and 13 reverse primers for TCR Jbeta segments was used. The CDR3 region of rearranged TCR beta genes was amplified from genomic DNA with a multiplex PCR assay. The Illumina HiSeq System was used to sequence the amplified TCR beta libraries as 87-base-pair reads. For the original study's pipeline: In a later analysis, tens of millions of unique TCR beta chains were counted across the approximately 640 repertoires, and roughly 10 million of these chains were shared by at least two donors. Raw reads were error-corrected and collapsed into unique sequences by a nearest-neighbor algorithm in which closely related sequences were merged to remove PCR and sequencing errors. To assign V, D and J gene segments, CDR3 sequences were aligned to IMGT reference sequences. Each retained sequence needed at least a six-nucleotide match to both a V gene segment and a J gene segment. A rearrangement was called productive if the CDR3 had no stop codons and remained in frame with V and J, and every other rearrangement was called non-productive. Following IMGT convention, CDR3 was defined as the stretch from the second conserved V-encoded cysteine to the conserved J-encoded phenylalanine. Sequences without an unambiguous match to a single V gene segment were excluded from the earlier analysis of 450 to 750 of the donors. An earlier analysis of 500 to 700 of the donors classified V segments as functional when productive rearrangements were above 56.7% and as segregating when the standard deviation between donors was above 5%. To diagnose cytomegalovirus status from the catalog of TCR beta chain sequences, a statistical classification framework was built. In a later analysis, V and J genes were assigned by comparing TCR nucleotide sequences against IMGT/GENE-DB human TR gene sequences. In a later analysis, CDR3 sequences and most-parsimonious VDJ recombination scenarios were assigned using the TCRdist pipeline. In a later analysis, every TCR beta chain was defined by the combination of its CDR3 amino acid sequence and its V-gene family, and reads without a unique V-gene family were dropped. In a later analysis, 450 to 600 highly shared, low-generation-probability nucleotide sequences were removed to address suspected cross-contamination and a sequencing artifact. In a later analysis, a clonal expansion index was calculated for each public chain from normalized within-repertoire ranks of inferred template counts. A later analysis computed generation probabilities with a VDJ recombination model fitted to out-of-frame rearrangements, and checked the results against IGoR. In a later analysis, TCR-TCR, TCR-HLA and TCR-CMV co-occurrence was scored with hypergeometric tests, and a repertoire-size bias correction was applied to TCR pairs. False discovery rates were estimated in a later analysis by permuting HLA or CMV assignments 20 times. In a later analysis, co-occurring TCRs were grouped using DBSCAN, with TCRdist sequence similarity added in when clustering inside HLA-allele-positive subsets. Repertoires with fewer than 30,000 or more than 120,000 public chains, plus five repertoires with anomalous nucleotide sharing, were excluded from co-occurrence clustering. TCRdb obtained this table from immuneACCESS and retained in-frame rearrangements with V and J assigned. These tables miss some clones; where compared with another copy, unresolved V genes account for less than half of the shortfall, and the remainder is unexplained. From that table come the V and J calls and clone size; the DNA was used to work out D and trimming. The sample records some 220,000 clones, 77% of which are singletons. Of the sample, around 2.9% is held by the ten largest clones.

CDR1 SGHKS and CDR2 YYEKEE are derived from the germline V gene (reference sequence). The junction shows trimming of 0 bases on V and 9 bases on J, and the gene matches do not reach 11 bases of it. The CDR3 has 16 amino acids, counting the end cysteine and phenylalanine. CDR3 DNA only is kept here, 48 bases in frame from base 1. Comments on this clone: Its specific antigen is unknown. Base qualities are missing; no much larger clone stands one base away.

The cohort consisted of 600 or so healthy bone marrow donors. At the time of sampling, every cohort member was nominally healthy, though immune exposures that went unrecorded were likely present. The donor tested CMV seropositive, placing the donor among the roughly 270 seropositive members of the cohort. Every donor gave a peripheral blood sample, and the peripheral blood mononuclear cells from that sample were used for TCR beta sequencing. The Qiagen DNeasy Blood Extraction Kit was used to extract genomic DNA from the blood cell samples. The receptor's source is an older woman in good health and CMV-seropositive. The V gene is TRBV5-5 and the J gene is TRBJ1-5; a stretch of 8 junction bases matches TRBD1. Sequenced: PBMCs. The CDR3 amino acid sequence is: CASSLEGTGTITPQHF. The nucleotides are TGTGCCAGCAGCTTGGAGGGGACAGGCACTATTACGCCCCAGCATTTT. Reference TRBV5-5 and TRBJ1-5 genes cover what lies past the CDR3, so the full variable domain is DAGVTQSPTHLIKTRGQQVTLRCSPISGHKSVSWYQQVLGQGPQFIFQYYEKEERGRGNFPDRFSARQFPNYSSELNVNALLLGDSALYLCASSLEGTGTITPQHFGDGTRLSIL.